This TCR beta chain was captured in a study of CD8 T cells in ankylosing spondylitis. Whole-study results and caveats: Matched ankylosing spondylitis synovial fluid reportedly contained a significantly enriched population of disease-linked clones. Ankylosing spondylitis blood seemed to carry a telltale TCR beta motif made of under ten highly homologous variants.

Comment on this clonotype: As yet, its antigen is unknown.

A single record per CDR3 protein comes from TCRdb applying MiXCR to the 5' RACE reads. Among some 840,000 distinct CDR3 sequences listed, about an eighth were seen once. The V end was cut by 1 base, the J end by 3 bases, with 13 bases between. CDR1 is SGHVS and CDR2 is FQNEAQ in the germline V gene. The CDR3 runs 15 residues. Sequencing was performed on blood, either unsorted or a sorted T cell fraction (not recorded which). The source of this sequence is a male donor with ankylosing spondylitis. V gene TRBV7-8 combines with J gene TRBJ2-7; tentative D call: TRBD1 (5 bases). Written as DNA, the CDR3 is TGTGCCAGCAGCTTAGAGTCAGGGCTAAACTACGAGCAGTACTTC. Its translation is CASSLESGLNYEQYF.